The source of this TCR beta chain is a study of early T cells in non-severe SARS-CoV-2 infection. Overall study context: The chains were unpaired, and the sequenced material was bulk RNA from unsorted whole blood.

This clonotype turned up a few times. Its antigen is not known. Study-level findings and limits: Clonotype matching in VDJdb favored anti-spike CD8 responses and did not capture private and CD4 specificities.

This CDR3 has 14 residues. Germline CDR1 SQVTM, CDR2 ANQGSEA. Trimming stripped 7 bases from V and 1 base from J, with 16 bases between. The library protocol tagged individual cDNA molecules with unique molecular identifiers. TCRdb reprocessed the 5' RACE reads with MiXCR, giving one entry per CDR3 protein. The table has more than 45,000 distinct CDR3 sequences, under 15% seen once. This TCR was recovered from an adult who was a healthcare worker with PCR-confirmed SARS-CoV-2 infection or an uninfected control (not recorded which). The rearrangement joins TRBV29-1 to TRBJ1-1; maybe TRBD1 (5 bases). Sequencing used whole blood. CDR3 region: CSAEDRGTNTEAFF. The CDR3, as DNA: TGCAGCGCCGAAGATAGGGGTACGAACACTGAAGCTTTCTTT. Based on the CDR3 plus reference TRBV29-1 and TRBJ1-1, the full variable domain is SAVISQKPSRDICQRGTSLTIQCQVDSQVTMMFWYRQQPGQSLTLIATANQGSEATYESGFVIDKFPISRPNLTFSTLTVSNMSPEDSSIYLCSAEDRGTNTEAFFGQGTRLTVV.